A selection of T cell receptor beta chains follows, all from one sample in a study of long-term antiretroviral therapy in people with HIV. Data came from immunoSEQ multiplex PCR; TCRdb stores just in-frame clones and leaves some out. The sample consists of about 28,000 clones, approximately 85% of them appearing once. Here the sequenced sample was unsorted PBMCs, taken 3 years after starting antiretroviral therapy. The receptors were gathered from a man aged 35 to 55 with HIV. Each CDR3 is given with its conserved first and last residue. A D gene is named only where the DNA matches it firmly. Clone size, where shown, is once, few, many, or a class for clones that have expanded.

V gene	clone size	J gene	D gene	CDR3 DNA	CDR3 protein
TRBV6-4	-	TRBJ2-1	TRBD2	TGTGCCAGCAGTGCCGGGCCGGGACTAGCGGGCAACAATGAGCAGTTCTTC	CASSAGPGLAGNNEQFF
TRBV5-6	once	TRBJ2-7	-	TGTGCCAGCAGCTTGGGGGGGTACGAGCAGTACTTC	CASSLGGYEQYF
TRBV27	-	TRBJ2-7	-	TGTGCCAGCAGTTCCTGGGACAACTCCTACGAGCAGTACTTC	CASSSWDNSYEQYF
TRBV18	-	TRBJ1-5	-	TGTGCCAGCTCTCAAGGACGGGACTCCGGGACCAATCAGCCCCAGCATTTT	CASSQGRDSGTNQPQHF
TRBV30	once	TRBJ2-1	-	TGTGCCTGGAGGTTCTCAGGGGCAACGGGTGAGCAGTTCTTC	CAWRFSGATGEQFF
TRBV30	few	TRBJ1-5	-	TGTGCCTGGAGTACAGGGAGCAATCAGCCCCAGCATTTT	CAWSTGSNQPQHF
TRBV11-3	few	TRBJ2-7	-	TGTGCCAGCAGCGACTCCTACGAGCAGTACTTC	CASSDSYEQYF
TRBV15	once	TRBJ2-7	-	TGTGCCACCAGCAGAGATAGGGGAGATAGGGAGCAGTACTTC	CATSRDRGDREQYF
TRBV29-1	-	TRBJ1-1	-	TGCAGCGCGGGGCTAGACACTGAAGCTTTCTTT	CSAGLDTEAFF
TRBV11-3	-	TRBJ1-1	-	TGTGCCAGCAGCCCAGGACAGAACACTGAAGCTTTCTTT	CASSPGQNTEAFF